There are a few counts of the clone carrying this T cell receptor (beta chain). Original processing notes: Quantification of nucleated cells was approximated via reference gene primer amplification. This table comes from immunoSEQ multiplex PCR, and its TCRdb copy is limited to in-frame clones, with some not included. D and trimming come from the DNA, and the V and J calls and clone size come from that table. The sample has 200,000 to 300,000 clones, around 86% seen once. This sample stems from a study of blood T cell repertoires in COVID-19. Turning to the study itself: Whether acute or convalescent, the COVID-19 samples came from the United States, Italy and Spain. The cDNA or gDNA used as material had been derived from T cells, B-cell-depleted T cells, or PBMCs.

Losses at the gene ends were 6 bases for V and 7 bases for J; bases not matched to a gene: 4. Germline-derived CDR1 and CDR2 are SEHNR and FQNEAQ (reference sequence). The CDR3 loop spans 15 amino acids. The rearrangement uses TRBV7-9 and TRBJ1-6; 12 bases agree with TRBD1. The TCR originated in a man aged 35 to 55 who had recovered from COVID-19. Material for sequencing was peripheral blood. CDR3 sequence: CASRTGTGGNSPLHF. Written as DNA, the CDR3 is TGTGCCAGCAGAACGGGGACAGGGGGCAATTCACCCCTCCACTTT. Looking up the rest from reference TRBV7-9 and TRBJ1-6 gives the full variable domain: DTGVSQNPRHKITKRGQNVTFRCDPISEHNRLYWYRQTLGQGPEFLTYFQNEAQLEKSRLLSDRFSAERPKGSFSTLEIQRTEQGDSAMYLCASRTGTGGNSPLHFGNGTRLTVT.